This T cell receptor beta chain was found in a study of blood T cell repertoires in COVID-19. V gave up 2 bases and J gave up 0 bases; unmatched junction bases: 9. The CDR3 consists of 17 residues. From germline, CDR1 is MGHRA and CDR2 YSYEKL. Clones were sequenced by immunoSEQ multiplex PCR, and TCRdb holds only the in-frame ones, with some missing. The sample yields roughly 230,000 clones, 88% seen once. The clonotype originates from a man between 65 and 85 years old with acute or convalescent COVID-19. Sequenced sample: peripheral blood. J is TRBJ2-7 and V is TRBV4-1; 8 bases fit TRBD2. CDR3 sequence: CASSQFSVSGASYEQYF. The CDR3 DNA follows: TGCGCCAGCAGCCAATTCTCAGTTAGCGGGGCCTCCTACGAGCAGTACTTC.